This entry is about one T cell receptor beta chain. The antigen remains undetermined. The sample originates from a study of T cell responses to AZD1222 COVID-19 vaccine. Study-wide results and caveats: Among spike-specific TCRs, nearly half reportedly target unmutated variant regions. Baseline antibody screening turned up just six or seven seropositive AZD1222 recipients. Repertoires were collected only later (after the peak T cell response had occurred).

Assay: immunoSEQ multiplex PCR; the TCRdb copy retains only in-frame clones and omits some. This repertoire shows approximately 30,000 clones, approximately 90% found once; its top ten account for approximately 8.1%. The TCR comes from an adult who received the AZD1222 COVID-19 vaccine. Sequencing was performed on peripheral blood, taken 28 days after the second AZD1222 dose.

CDR3 loop: CASSPAERWTGELFF. The DNA of the CDR3 is TGTGCCAGCAGCCCCGCCGAACGGTGGACCGGGGAGCTGTTTTTT. The V and J genes are TRBV7-2 and TRBJ2-2; D is undetermined. Germline loops: CDR1 SGHTA, CDR2 FQGNSA. Trimming removed 5 bases at V and 5 bases at J, with 15 bases between. The CDR3 covers 15 residues.